This T cell receptor beta chain originates from a study of cytomegalovirus exposure and HLA in healthy donors (dated 2017 in TCRdb). In the study overall: An earlier analysis of around 600 of the donors reported 250 to 300 Gb of sequence data and some 120 million unique TCR beta sequences from 190 million or so T cells. An early release covering more than 500 HLA-typed donors comprised approximately 290 gigabases of sequencing data and tens of millions of unique TCR sequences. Of the roughly 390 genotyped donors, less than 90% were placed in the genetic ancestry cluster associated with self-reported Caucasian donors. The aim of the study was to test whether cataloging public T cell receptors could identify signatures of past pathogen exposure. The study used immunosequencing to profile the T cell repertoires of around 600 subjects and linked those repertoires to cytomegalovirus serostatus. A separate validation cohort of approximately 130 different subjects was used in addition to the 666-subject first cohort. To predict cytomegalovirus infection status, the study combined high-throughput TCR immunosequencing, statistical association of individual TCRs with disease status, and machine learning. In a later analysis, previously published TCR beta repertoires from several hundred donors were re-analyzed and high-resolution HLA genotyping was added so that TCR occurrence patterns could be studied. Rather than drawing on any new phenotypic data, the later analysis identified candidate immune exposures from TCR beta sequences and the way those sequences occurred across donors. To decide whether each TCR beta V gene segment behaved as functional or pseudogenic, an earlier analysis of over 500 of the donors relied on high-throughput TCR beta sequencing. Alongside the repertoire data, information on donor age, sex, ethnicity and CMV serostatus was compiled. In a later genetic analysis, genome-wide SNP genotypes for 398 of the 666 donors were used, and that subset was treated as a discovery cohort. Every repertoire in the discovery cohort had been generated on one and the same sequencing platform. HLA typing included class I and class II loci at four-digit resolution. The number of donors typed differed by locus, with 629-630 for A, B, C, DRB1 and DQB1, 522 for DQA1, 600 to 610 for DPA1, and under 490 for DPB1. Four to six DR-DQ haplotypes were handled as single units for association and clustering, since linkage in the cohort was strong. Across 300 to 400 genotyped donors of the cohort, an average of approximately 240,000 unique TCR beta nucleotide sequences per donor were sequenced, and 15% to 20% of those sequences were non-productive. Overall results and qualifications from the work: A total of 150 to 200 TCR beta chains were listed by the study as associated with cytomegalovirus. In an earlier analysis of about 550 of the donors, most TCR beta V segments were observed in productive rearrangements about 87% or about 30% of the time, broadly matching IMGT annotations. Because the 87-base-pair reads could not distinguish some IMGT-functional V segments, including TRBV6-2 and TRBV6-3, those segments were excluded. According to a later analysis, parvovirus B19, influenza, CMV and Epstein-Barr virus appeared linked to several top co-occurrence clusters. Correlated functional status among segregating V segments might reflect linkage disequilibrium, but an unknown experimental factor could not be ruled out. CMV serostatus was the only immune exposure information available for the cohort. An association between a missense DCLRE1C variant and V-gene and J-gene trimming of TCR beta chains was found in a later genetic analysis and replicated in an independent cohort. A later analysis found that HLA-associated TCR beta chains were more clonally expanded and had lower generation probabilities than equally common non-associated chains. Roughly uniform sequencing depth across donors was assumed in presence/absence analyses, although this assumption may not hold. Because HLA typing was unavailable for some donors at each locus, only the typed subset was used in association tests. Specific HLA alleles were associated with about 17,000 TCR beta sequences at a false discovery rate of 0.05 in a later analysis. Because counts were too low, seventeen rarely observed V segments, including chromosome 9 orphons, were excluded from the earlier analysis of some 590 of the donors. A group of highly shared sequence variants was considered likely to be a technical artifact of the sequencing pipeline. In a later genetic analysis, fewer N-insertions in productive TCRs were reported among donors in an Asian-associated ancestry cluster than the approximately 670-donor mean. A further reported finding was that TCR beta sequences accurately predicted the HLA-A and HLA-B alleles for most subjects in the first cohort. In this cohort, only TCR beta chains were sequenced, and detectable features were limited by the absence of alpha or paired-chain data. A few of the identified cytomegalovirus-associated TCR beta chains were confirmed in vitro to be specific for cytomegalovirus antigens. Strong co-occurrence of HLA alleles, especially DR and DQ, made assigning TCR associations to individual alleles difficult. In a later analysis, most CMV-associated TCR beta chains were found to appear HLA-restricted, with HLA associations seemingly driven largely by CMV exposure. The classifier was reported to diagnose cytomegalovirus status with high specificity and sensitivity in both the original cohort and the validation cohort. It was suggested by the authors that the approach could potentially be generalized to other disease states and immunological phenotypes. According to a later analysis, TCR association rates differed among HLA loci, with DRB1 alleles showing the most associated TCRs and HLA-C alleles showing the fewest. Across donors, most TCR sequences were observed very rarely, whereas some public TCRs were present in many individuals.

The library was prepared using the immunoSEQ multiplex PCR assay. For the multiplex PCR, a mixture combining 60 forward primers for TCR Vbeta segments and 13 reverse primers for TCR Jbeta segments was used. Amplification of the CDR3 region of rearranged TCR beta genes was performed with a multiplex PCR assay on genomic DNA. The amplified TCR beta libraries were sequenced on the Illumina HiSeq System as 87-base-pair reads. Per the original workflow: A later analysis tallied approximately 87 million unique TCR beta chains across the 650 to 750 repertoires, and about 10 million of those chains were shared by two or more donors. A nearest-neighbor algorithm error-corrected the raw reads and collapsed the reads into unique sequences, merging closely related sequences to remove PCR and sequencing errors. V, D and J gene segments were assigned by aligning CDR3 sequences to IMGT reference sequences. Each retained sequence needed at least a six-nucleotide match to both a V gene segment and a J gene segment. A rearrangement was called productive if the CDR3 had no stop codons and remained in frame with V and J, and every other rearrangement was called non-productive. Following IMGT convention, CDR3 was defined as the stretch from the second conserved V-encoded cysteine up to the conserved J-encoded phenylalanine. Sequences without an unambiguous match to a single V gene segment were excluded from the earlier analysis of 500 to 700 of the donors. In an earlier analysis of approximately 590 of the donors, a V segment was called functional when productive rearrangements were above 56.7%, and segregating when the standard deviation between donors exceeded 5%. A statistical classification framework was developed to diagnose cytomegalovirus status using the catalog of TCR beta chain sequences. A later analysis assigned V and J genes by comparing TCR nucleotide sequences with IMGT/GENE-DB human TR gene sequences. The TCRdist pipeline was used in a later analysis to assign CDR3 sequences and most-parsimonious VDJ recombination scenarios. In a later analysis, each TCR beta chain was defined by its CDR3 amino acid sequence together with its V-gene family, and reads lacking a unique V-gene family were excluded. To address suspected cross-contamination and a sequencing artifact, a later analysis removed a few hundred highly shared, low-generation-probability nucleotide sequences. For each public chain, a later analysis derived a clonal expansion index from normalized ranks of inferred template counts within each repertoire. A later analysis computed generation probabilities with a VDJ recombination model fitted to out-of-frame rearrangements, and checked the results against IGoR. In a later analysis, hypergeometric tests were used to score TCR-TCR, TCR-HLA and TCR-CMV co-occurrence, with a repertoire-size bias correction applied to TCR pairs. To estimate false discovery rates, a later analysis permuted the HLA or CMV assignments 20 times. In a later analysis, co-occurring TCRs were grouped using DBSCAN, with TCRdist sequence similarity added in when clustering inside HLA-allele-positive subsets. Repertoires with fewer than 30,000 or more than 120,000 public chains, plus five repertoires with anomalous nucleotide sharing, were excluded from co-occurrence clustering. This is the immuneACCESS table as TCRdb keeps it, with only in-frame sequences that have V and J called. A part of the clones is gone; compared with another copy, unresolved V genes explain less than half, and the rest is unexplained. V, J and clone size are those of that table, while D and trimming were read from the DNA. Recorded for this sample are approximately 190,000 clones; around four fifths of them occurred a single time. The ten largest clones add up to more than 1.5% of the sample.

Trimming accounts for 1 base at V and 0 bases at J, while the number of junction bases matched to no gene is 3. CDR1 MGHDK and CDR2 SYGVNS are derived from the germline V gene. Including cysteine and phenylalanine, the CDR3 has 15 amino acids. Kept here is only the CDR3 DNA, which spans 45 bases and is read in frame from base 1. This clone was detected only once. No antigen is known for it. One base away there is no much larger clone; base qualities are not given. The cohort comprised under 700 healthy bone marrow donors. All cohort members were sampled while nominally healthy, although unrecorded immune exposures were likely present. The donor tested CMV seropositive and was one of the 289 seropositive cohort members. Each donor provided a peripheral blood sample, and peripheral blood mononuclear cells were used for TCR beta sequencing. Genomic DNA was extracted from the blood cell samples with the Qiagen DNeasy Blood Extraction Kit.

The TCR sequence derives from a man aged 35 to 55 in good health and CMV-seropositive. This sequence uses TRBV25-1 and TRBJ2-7, with 7 bases in between that match TRBD1. The source material was PBMCs. The DNA is as follows: TGTGCCAGCAGTGAATGGGCAGGGGGCTCCTACGAGCAGTACTTC. Its protein product is CASSEWAGGSYEQYF.